The T cell receptor (beta chain) under discussion was sequenced for a study of shared clonotypes between healthy human individuals. Sorted subsets were amplified in replicate PCRs using around 0.2 ug DNA, approximately 30,000 T cell genomes. Assay: immunoSEQ multiplex PCR; the TCRdb copy retains only in-frame clones and omits some. In the table there are roughly 590,000 clones, around 95% of which are singletons. Selected positively for CCR7 and CD45RO-negative, naive CD8 cells excluded terminally differentiated effector memory CD45RA+ cells. Trimming took 5 bases from V and 4 from J, leaving 15 bases between them. Germline-derived CDR1 and CDR2 are SGHTA and FQGNSA. The CDR3 extends over 15 amino acids. The count of this clone is one.

This clonotype originated in a woman in her 30s in good health. Sample: naive CD8+ T cells sorted from blood. V usage is TRBV7-2 and J usage is TRBJ2-1; D remains unclear. The CDR3 spells CASSTAPSSYNEQFF. Here the CDR3 DNA reads TGTGCCAGCAGCACTGCCCCGTCCTCTTACAATGAGCAGTTCTTC.